These 5 T cell receptor beta chains came from one sample sequenced in a study of lung T cells in sarcoidosis with Löfgren's syndrome. Using its own MiXCR run on the reads, TCRdb lists one record per CDR3 protein. This table has roughly 63,000 distinct CDR3 sequences, 21% appearing once. What was sequenced was CD4+ T cells from PBMCs. Receptor source: a human donor with sarcoidosis (Löfgren's syndrome or another form), or a control subject (not recorded which).

There are a few counts of this clonotype. V usage is TRBV12-3 or TRBV12-4 and J usage is TRBJ1-4; possible D gene TRBD1, 5 bases. V lost 6 bases and J lost 8, with 19 bases in between. This CDR3 spans 15 amino acids. This CDR3 reads CASSPPRWRGEKLFF. CDR3 DNA sequence: TGTGCCAGCAGCCCCCCCCGGTGGCGGGGGGAAAAACTGTTTTTT.

This clonotype occurred many times. The chain has TRBV18 and TRBJ2-7, with 7 positions matching TRBD1. This CDR3 region has 14 residues. V dropped 3 bases and J dropped 1; count of bases not matched to a gene: 3. Germline V lookup: CDR1 KGHSH, CDR2 LQKENI. For the CDR3, the DNA is TGTGCCAGCTCACCCGGGACAGCGTCCTACGAGCAGTACTTC. It yields the protein CASSPGTASYEQYF.

The chain has TRBV2 and TRBJ1-4, with 9 bases matching TRBD1. V lost 7 bases, J lost 10 bases, and 13 bases stayed unmatched. In germline, CDR1 is SNHLY, CDR2 FYNNEI. CDR3 size: 15 residues. CDR3 in DNA: TGTGCCAGCACCTCCCGGAGGACAGGGGACGGAAAACTGTTTTTT. Amino acids: CASTSRRTGDGKLFF.

This clonotype has ten or more counts. The chain combines TRBV6-1 with TRBJ2-6; TRBD1 matches at 7 bases. V trimming: 6 bases; J trimming: 1 base; junction bases outside the gene matches: 3. CDR1 and CDR2 (germline): MNHNS, SASEGT. The CDR3 has 15 residues. The CDR3 region has the DNA TGTGCCAGCAGAGGGGGCGTATCTGGGGCCAACGTCCTGACTTTC. Protein: CASRGGVSGANVLTF.

This clonotype was detected ten times or more. The chain uses TRBV20-1 and TRBJ2-1; 16 bases map to TRBD2. Trimming took 2 bases from V and 2 from J; bases not matched to a gene: 9. The germline V gene has CDR1 DFQATT and CDR2 SNEGSKA (reference sequence). This CDR3 is 19 amino acids long. Here the CDR3 DNA reads TGCAGTGCTAGATTGGGTGTAGGGACTAGCGGGAGGGCCTACAATGAGCAGTTCTTC. As protein: CSARLGVGTSGRAYNEQFF.